Listed below are T cell receptor beta chains from one sample, sequenced in a study of T cells in localized non-small cell lung cancer. Only in-frame clones appear in the TCRdb table, and some are missing; sequencing was by immunoSEQ multiplex PCR. The table includes around 29,000 clones, 88% detected once. The starting material was peripheral blood, obtained before any cancer treatment. All receptors derive from a female donor older than 55 with stage III squamous cell lung carcinoma. Both conserved end residues are part of each CDR3. A D gene is named only where the DNA matches it firmly. Some rows have no size entry. The others give once, few or many, or a class for an expanded clone.

size: .
V: TRBV9
D: .
J: TRBJ1-5
DNA: TGTGCCAGCAGCGTAGGCCCATACGGTCAGCCCCAGCATTTT
CDR3: CASSVGPYGQPQHF

size: .
V: TRBV6-5
D: .
J: TRBJ1-3
DNA: TGTGCCAGCAGGCAATGGGGGTCTGGAAACACCATATATTTT
CDR3: CASRQWGSGNTIYF

size: .
V: TRBV29-1
D: TRBD2
J: TRBJ2-7
DNA: TGCAGCGTAGATAGCGGGAGGAGTGTCTACGAGCAGTACTTC
CDR3: CSVDSGRSVYEQYF

size: .
V: TRBV28
D: .
J: TRBJ2-1
DNA: TGTGCCAGCAGCCCATTTAGGAGCAATGAGCAGTTCTTC
CDR3: CASSPFRSNEQFF

size: .
V: TRBV19
D: TRBD1
J: TRBJ1-3
DNA: TGTGCCAGCGGACAGGGGCCGAGGGACACCATATATTTT
CDR3: CASGQGPRDTIYF

size: .
V: TRBV11-2
D: .
J: TRBJ2-7
DNA: TGTGCCAGCAGGTCTCGAGGGGGGCCGGGCAATACCAACTCCTACGAGCAGTACTTC
CDR3: CASRSRGGPGNTNSYEQYF

size: .
V: TRBV18
D: TRBD1
J: TRBJ2-7
DNA: TGTGCCAGCTCACCAACACAGGGGGCTAAGGAGCAGTACTTC
CDR3: CASSPTQGAKEQYF

size: .
V: TRBV10-3
D: .
J: TRBJ2-1
DNA: TGTGCCATCAGTGAAGGAAGCTCCTACAATGAGCAGTTCTTC
CDR3: CAISEGSSYNEQFF

size: .
V: TRBV11-2
D: .
J: TRBJ1-1
DNA: TGTGCCAGCAGCGTACGGGAGAACACTGAAGCTTTCTTT
CDR3: CASSVRENTEAFF

size: .
V: TRBV11-2
D: TRBD1
J: TRBJ1-2
DNA: TGTGCCAGCAGCTTAAATATCGGGACAGGGGAGGGCTACACCTTC
CDR3: CASSLNIGTGEGYTF

size: .
V: TRBV7-6
D: TRBD2
J: TRBJ2-1
DNA: TGTGCCAGCAGCTTAGAGGCTAGCGGGAGTAGGAATGAGCAGTTCTTC
CDR3: CASSLEASGSRNEQFF

size: .
V: TRBV11-2
D: TRBD1
J: TRBJ2-5
DNA: TGTGCCAGCAGCCCAGGGGGATTCTTAGAGACCCAGTACTTC
CDR3: CASSPGGFLETQYF

size: once
V: TRBV5-1
D: TRBD1
J: TRBJ1-6
DNA: TGCGCCAGCACCATCAACCCCTCGACAGGGGGCAATTCACCCCTCCACTTT
CDR3: CASTINPSTGGNSPLHF

size: .
V: TRBV5-5
D: TRBD1
J: TRBJ2-1
DNA: TGTGCCAGCAGCCAAGGGACAGGGGAAACGTACAATGAGCAGTTCTTC
CDR3: CASSQGTGETYNEQFF

size: .
V: TRBV5-6
D: TRBD1
J: TRBJ1-2
DNA: TGTGCCAGCAGCTTGGAGACCAGGGGGAAACGTGGCTACACCTTC
CDR3: CASSLETRGKRGYTF

size: .
V: TRBV18
D: TRBD2
J: TRBJ2-2
DNA: TGTGCCAGCTCACCCGGACTAGCGGGAATGAACACCGGGGAGCTGTTTTTT
CDR3: CASSPGLAGMNTGELFF

size: .
V: TRBV7-3
D: TRBD1
J: TRBJ2-5
DNA: TGTGCCAGCAGCCCGAACAGGGGGAAAGAGACCCAGTACTTC
CDR3: CASSPNRGKETQYF

size: .
V: TRBV7-6
D: TRBD1
J: TRBJ1-2
DNA: TGTGCCAGCAGCTTGGACAGGGATGGTGGCTACACCTTC
CDR3: CASSLDRDGGYTF

size: .
V: TRBV10-2
D: .
J: TRBJ2-3
DNA: TGCGCCAGCAGAATGGGACCCACGTCGACAGATACGCAGTATTTT
CDR3: CASRMGPTSTDTQYF

size: .
V: TRBV7-2
D: TRBD1
J: TRBJ1-5
DNA: TGTGCCAGCAGCACGGGACAGGGGGATCGTCAGAGTCAGCCCCAGCATTTT
CDR3: CASSTGQGDRQSQPQHF

size: .
V: TRBV27
D: TRBD2
J: TRBJ2-5
DNA: TGTGCCAGCAGGGCCGCGGGGGGGCCGGAGACCCAGTACTTC
CDR3: CASRAAGGPETQYF

size: once
V: TRBV13
D: .
J: TRBJ2-7
DNA: TGTGCCAGCAGCTTAACAGGACGTTCCTACGAGCAGTACTTC
CDR3: CASSLTGRSYEQYF

size: .
V: TRBV19
D: .
J: TRBJ1-2
DNA: TGTGCCAGTAGTACAACCGGGGCCTTCGGCTATGGCTACACCTTC
CDR3: CASSTTGAFGYGYTF

size: .
V: TRBV14
D: TRBD2
J: TRBJ2-3
DNA: TGTGCCAGCAGCCAAAGGCGGGGGGTTGGCACAGATACGCAGTATTTT
CDR3: CASSQRRGVGTDTQYF

size: .
V: TRBV7-9
D: TRBD1
J: TRBJ2-3
DNA: TGTGCCAGCAGCTCGGGACAGGGGGTCACAGATACGCAGTATTTT
CDR3: CASSSGQGVTDTQYF

size: .
V: TRBV2
D: .
J: TRBJ1-2
DNA: TGTGCCAGCAGTGAAGAGTTCAGGGGCAATGGCTACACCTTC
CDR3: CASSEEFRGNGYTF

size: .
V: TRBV6-4
D: TRBD2
J: TRBJ2-1
DNA: TGTGCCAGCAGATCTAGCGGGGAACCCTACAATGAGCAGTTCTTC
CDR3: CASRSSGEPYNEQFF

size: .
V: TRBV28
D: .
J: TRBJ2-2
DNA: TGTGCCAGCAGTTTCTTAAACACCGGGGAGCTGTTTTTT
CDR3: CASSFLNTGELFF

size: .
V: TRBV6-1
D: TRBD1
J: TRBJ1-6
DNA: TGTGCCAGCCTTCGGGACAGCTATTCACCCCTCCACTTT
CDR3: CASLRDSYSPLHF

size: .
V: TRBV7-2
D: TRBD2
J: TRBJ2-3
DNA: TGTGCCAGCAGAAAACCCAGCGGGGGGGCAGATACGCAGTATTTT
CDR3: CASRKPSGGADTQYF

size: once
V: TRBV12-5
D: .
J: TRBJ2-1
DNA: TGTGCTAGTGTCCGTGTTGGCGGAGCGGACAATGAGCAGTTCTTC
CDR3: CASVRVGGADNEQFF

size: .
V: TRBV27
D: TRBD1
J: TRBJ2-3
DNA: TGTGCCAGCAGGACGAGGGGGCGCATTAGGGATACGCAGTATTTT
CDR3: CASRTRGRIRDTQYF

size: .
V: TRBV19
D: TRBD1
J: TRBJ1-5
DNA: TGTGCCAGTAGTAGGGGACAGCAGCCCCAGCATTTT
CDR3: CASSRGQQPQHF

size: .
V: TRBV5-8
D: TRBD1
J: TRBJ1-1
DNA: TGTGCCAGCAGCGCCGGGACAGGGAACACTGAAGCTTTCTTT
CDR3: CASSAGTGNTEAFF

size: .
V: TRBV4-3
D: .
J: TRBJ1-2
DNA: TGCGCCAGCAGCCAAGATCTGGCACAGGCCCTCTATGGCTACACCTTC
CDR3: CASSQDLAQALYGYTF

size: .
V: TRBV28
D: .
J: TRBJ1-4
DNA: TGTGCCAGCATCCAAGGAGGGGGGGGTGAAAAACTGTTTTTT
CDR3: CASIQGGGGEKLFF

size: .
V: TRBV27
D: .
J: TRBJ2-4
DNA: TGTGCCAGCAGTTTAACTGCAGGGTCAGCCAAAAACATTCAGTACTTC
CDR3: CASSLTAGSAKNIQYF

size: .
V: TRBV25-1
D: TRBD1
J: TRBJ2-5
DNA: TGTGCCAGCAGTGGGTCCAGGGGGCGCGTGGAGACCCAGTACTTC
CDR3: CASSGSRGRVETQYF

size: once
V: TRBV7-2
D: .
J: TRBJ1-1
DNA: TGTGCCAGCAGCCCTTCCCTGGAGGGAAGCGAAGCTTTCTTT
CDR3: CASSPSLEGSEAFF

size: .
V: TRBV25-1
D: .
J: TRBJ2-7
DNA: TGTGCCAGCAGTGAATCCGGGAGAGGCGAGCAGTACTTC
CDR3: CASSESGRGEQYF

size: .
V: TRBV28
D: TRBD1
J: TRBJ2-3
DNA: TGTGCCAGCAGTTTGAGGACAGGGGGCATCACAGATACGCAGTATTTT
CDR3: CASSLRTGGITDTQYF

size: .
V: TRBV2
D: .
J: TRBJ1-3
DNA: TGTGCCAGCAGTGTTTTGGGATTATCTGGAAACACCATATATTTT
CDR3: CASSVLGLSGNTIYF

size: .
V: TRBV4-1
D: TRBD2
J: TRBJ2-7
DNA: TGCGCCAGCAGCCAAGTGCCGGGACTAGCGACCTACGAGCAGTACTTC
CDR3: CASSQVPGLATYEQYF

size: .
V: TRBV29-1
D: .
J: TRBJ2-5
DNA: TGCAGCGTTGAAGGGGACACCGACGGGCAGTACTTC
CDR3: CSVEGDTDGQYF

size: .
V: TRBV2
D: TRBD1
J: TRBJ1-1
DNA: TGTGCCAGCAATGAGGGACAGGGTGGAACTGAAGCTTTCTTT
CDR3: CASNEGQGGTEAFF

size: .
V: TRBV6-5
D: .
J: TRBJ2-7
DNA: TGTGCCAGCAGTTCCACAGGCGGCAGAGGGTACGAGCAGTACTTC
CDR3: CASSSTGGRGYEQYF

size: .
V: TRBV2
D: .
J: TRBJ2-7
DNA: TGTGCCAGCAGCAGCGGGTTGAGCTCCTACGAGCAGTACTTC
CDR3: CASSSGLSSYEQYF

size: .
V: TRBV29-1
D: .
J: TRBJ2-5
DNA: TGCAGCGTTGTTAGGGGCGACTCCCAAGAGACCCAGTACTTC
CDR3: CSVVRGDSQETQYF

size: .
V: TRBV5-1
D: TRBD1
J: TRBJ1-1
DNA: TGCGCCAGCAGCAGAGATGGGACAGCCATGAACACTGAAGCTTTCTTT
CDR3: CASSRDGTAMNTEAFF

size: few
V: TRBV28
D: TRBD2
J: TRBJ2-7
DNA: TGTGCCAGCAGTCCGCTGTCCTCGACTAGCGGGAGGGACTACGAGCAGTACTTC
CDR3: CASSPLSSTSGRDYEQYF

size: once
V: TRBV23-1
D: .
J: TRBJ2-2
DNA: TGCGTCTCGGAGGACCACCTATTAACGGGAGCGCTTGGCACCGGGGAGCTGTTTTTT
CDR3: CVSEDHLLTGALGTGELFF

size: .
V: TRBV5-1
D: TRBD1
J: TRBJ2-1
DNA: TGCGCCAGCAGCAATGGGACAGGCGGGTACAATGAGCAGTTCTTC
CDR3: CASSNGTGGYNEQFF

size: .
V: TRBV2
D: TRBD1
J: TRBJ2-7
DNA: TGTGCCAGCCAACCCGGGACAGGGGACCACGAGCAGTACTTC
CDR3: CASQPGTGDHEQYF

size: .
V: TRBV27
D: TRBD2
J: TRBJ2-7
DNA: TGTGCCAGCAGTTTGGAGCGGGAGTGCTGCGAGCAGTACTTC
CDR3: CASSLERECCEQYF

size: .
V: TRBV28
D: .
J: TRBJ1-5
DNA: TGTGCCAGCAGTGTCCCTTCACCAGGAAGGCAGCCCCAGCATTTT
CDR3: CASSVPSPGRQPQHF

size: .
V: TRBV29-1
D: .
J: TRBJ2-5
DNA: TGCAGCGTTCAAGGACAGCAGAGGGAGACCCAGTACTTC
CDR3: CSVQGQQRETQYF

size: .
V: TRBV10-2
D: TRBD2
J: TRBJ2-7
DNA: TGCGCCACCAGACGGGGGGACTTTAGCTCCTACGAGCAGTACTTC
CDR3: CATRRGDFSSYEQYF

size: .
V: TRBV14
D: .
J: TRBJ1-4
DNA: TGTGCCAGCAGCCAATCCCCCTTCGGCCCCTGGGAAAAACTGTTTTTT
CDR3: CASSQSPFGPWEKLFF

size: .
V: TRBV28
D: .
J: TRBJ1-1
DNA: TGTGCCAGCAGTTTGCTAGGTGACACTGAAGCTTTCTTT
CDR3: CASSLLGDTEAFF

size: .
V: TRBV4-1
D: TRBD2
J: TRBJ2-1
DNA: TGCGCCAGCAGCCAAGATCCCAGCGGGGATAACTACAATGAGCAGTTCTTC
CDR3: CASSQDPSGDNYNEQFF